One and the same sample provided the 8 T cell receptor beta chains below, sequenced in a study of Ad26.COV2.S vaccination and SARS-CoV-2 variants. The table came from immunoSEQ multiplex PCR; TCRdb's copy has only in-frame clones and leaves some out. The table includes some 330,000 clones, 90% detected once. Treatment indicated: some 19 received Ad26.COV2.S at low or high dose, single or two shots; a few received placebo; per-sample allocation not given. Collection of samples fell on day 63 after the first vaccine or placebo injection. The sequences come from peripheral blood, collected in a trial of Ad26.COV2.S vaccine versus placebo. Receptor source: a person aged 18-65 years who received the Ad26.COV2.S COVID-19 vaccine or a placebo.

The genes are TRBV6-5 and TRBJ1-2, with D perhaps TRBD1 (5 bases). Between the trimmed V and J ends, which lost 4 bases and 8 bases, there was a span of 17 bases. The CDR3 loop spans 14 amino acids. Germline loops: CDR1 MNHEY, CDR2 SVGAGI. CDR3 residues: CASSWGLLSKGYTF. The CDR3 DNA sequence: TGTGCCAGCAGTTGGGGACTTCTATCGAAAGGCTACACCTTC.

The chain carries TRBV5-5 and TRBJ2-1, with TRBD1 identical over 9 bases. The germline V gene has CDR1 SGHKS and CDR2 YYEKEE (reference sequence). This CDR3 has 14 residues. The ends lost 4 bases at V and 8 bases at J; junction bases unmatched: 7. The CDR3 spells CASSVGQGVDEQFF. Written as DNA, the CDR3 is TGTGCCAGCAGCGTGGGACAGGGTGTGGATGAGCAGTTCTTC.

The gene calls are TRBV4-3 and TRBJ1-3, with no clear D. The CDR3 spans 15 residues. Between the trimmed V and J ends, which lost 1 base and 2 bases, there was a span of 9 bases. The germline CDR1 and CDR2 sequences are LGHNA and YSLEER. As DNA, the CDR3 is TGCGCCAGCAGCCAAGGGGAAGGTACTGGAAACACCATATATTTT. Its protein is CASSQGEGTGNTIYF.

The rearrangement joins TRBV12-3 or TRBV12-4 to TRBJ1-1; D is unresolved. The ends were cut back, 1 base at V and 7 bases at J, with 10 bases in the middle. CDR3 length: 13 residues. DNA for the CDR3: TGTGCCAGCAGTTTAGTAGGCATTCGTGAAGCTTTCTTT. As protein: CASSLVGIREAFF.

This sequence joins TRBV18 and TRBJ1-4; D gene uncertain. This CDR3 is 15 amino acids long. Germline V CDR1 and CDR2: KGHSH, LQKENI. V was shortened by 1 base and J by 2 bases, with 8 bases between the two germline ends. The DNA of the CDR3 is TGTGCCAGCTCACCACTGGCGGGCACTAATGAAAAACTGTTTTTT. This sequence encodes CASSPLAGTNEKLFF.

This chain connects TRBV7-9 to TRBJ2-7; no definite D call. The germline V and J ends were trimmed by 1 base and 3 bases, with 4 bases remaining between them. Germline V gene sequence: CDR1 SEHNR, CDR2 FQNEAQ (reference sequence). This CDR3 comprises 12 residues. The CDR3 loop reads CASSLGSYEQYV. DNA for the CDR3: TGTGCCAGCAGCTTAGGAAGCTACGAGCAGTACGTC.

The chain has TRBV18 and TRBJ2-5; D not certain. V was cut by 0 bases and J by 3 bases, with 11 bases left in between. The CDR3 covers 15 residues. The germline gives CDR1 KGHSH, CDR2 LQKENI. For the CDR3, the DNA is TGTGCCAGCTCACCACCGTGGTCTTCTAAAGAGACCCAGTACTTC. This codes for CASSPPWSSKETQYF.

The chain employs TRBV3-1 (or the pseudogene TRBV3-2) and TRBJ2-3; weak D call: TRBD2 (6 bases). The CDR3 covers 16 residues. V lost 1 base and J 3 bases, leaving 14 bases between the germline ends. Germline CDR1 LGHDT, CDR2 YNNKEL (reference sequence). Here the CDR3 reads CASSQASGGSTDTQYF. In DNA form, the CDR3 reads TGTGCCAGCAGCCAAGCGTCCGGGGGATCGACAGATACGCAGTATTTT.